Detailed here is one T cell receptor beta chain. The recovered donors of Cohort 3 showed two negative PCRs, clearance, or symptom resolution. This sample was taken from a study of blood T cell repertoires in COVID-19. Only in-frame clones appear in the TCRdb table, and some are missing; sequencing was by immunoSEQ multiplex PCR. The sample lists over 350,000 clones, around 89% occurring once. The CDR3 sequence is 15 residues long. Looked up from germline, CDR1 is SGHNT and CDR2 is YENEEA. Trimming removed 4 bases from V and 6 bases from J; junction bases left unmatched: 9. The chain carries TRBV11-3 and TRBJ2-7; 10 bases are shared with TRBD1. The sequenced sample consisted of PBMCs or T cells enriched from blood (not recorded which). The clonotype was recovered from a woman aged 18-30 years who had recovered from COVID-19. The DNA of the CDR3 is TGTGCCAGCAGCTCCCGGTTCGGGACAGGGGTCGAGCAGTACTTC. This sequence encodes CASSSRFGTGVEQYF.